This TCR beta chain was identified in a study of T cell responses to AZD1222 COVID-19 vaccine. Findings and limits, study-wide: In a largely white British group with more females than males, clonal diversity was possibly underestimated. Unmutated variant regions are reportedly the target of nearly half of TCRs that are spike-specific. Breadth and depth of Spike-specific TCRs rose after two AZD1222 doses.

For this clone: Its specificity is unknown.

Here immunoSEQ multiplex PCR was the method, and the copy in TCRdb shows in-frame clones only, minus some. The sample records 100,000 to 150,000 clones, 80% to 90% being singletons. Germline V gene lookup returns CDR1 SGHRS and CDR2 YFSETQ. The V and J ends lost 1 base and 1 base, in that order; junction bases with no gene match: 5. The CDR3 covers 15 residues. Sequenced here: peripheral blood, sampled on day 0 of MenACWY control vaccination. The chain joins TRBV5-1 to TRBJ2-7; 7 bases line up with TRBD1. The sequence was obtained from an adult in good health. Written as DNA, the CDR3 is TGCGCCAGCAGCTTGTTCCAGGGGGATTCCTACGAGCAGTACTTC. It specifies CASSLFQGDSYEQYF.